One sample yielded the 31 T cell receptor beta chains listed below, sequenced in a study of T cells in localized non-small cell lung cancer (dated by TCRdb to 2020 to 2022). The library was prepared using the immunoSEQ multiplex PCR assay. What TCRdb holds here is the immuneACCESS table cut down to in-frame rearrangements. Part of the clones is not present; checked against another copy, under half of the missing clones reflect an unresolved V gene, and the others are unexplained. This sample gives fewer than 35,000 clones in total; about 85% of them show up just once. The ten largest make up about a sixth of the sample. The specimen comprised peripheral blood mononuclear cells, sampled before any cancer treatment. The source is a man aged 35 to 69 with stage III lung adenocarcinoma.

The chain couples TRBV30 to TRBJ1-1; D perhaps matches TRBD1 (5 bases). Between the trimmed V and J ends, which lost 2 bases and 6 bases, there was a span of 16 bases. CDR3 size: 14 residues. Germline CDR1 and CDR2: GTSNPN and SVGIG (reference sequence). The CDR3 DNA sequence: TGTGCCTGGAGTCGAGCCGGGGGGTTTGCTGAAGCTTTCTTT. As protein: CAWSRAGGFAEAFF.

CDR3 sequence reads: CASTRSRGGQETQYF. As DNA, the CDR3 is TGCGCCAGCACCAGGTCCAGGGGGGGTCAAGAGACCCAGTACTTC. V is TRBV4-1 and J is TRBJ2-5; D tentatively reads TRBD1 or TRBD2 (7 bases each). V dropped 7 bases and J dropped 2 bases, with 17 bases sitting between them. The CDR3 runs to 15 residues. Germline CDR1 is MGHRA and CDR2 is YSYEKL.

The chain has TRBV7-6 and TRBJ2-7; 10 nucleotides match TRBD1. The CDR3 extends over 16 amino acids. CDR1 and CDR2 from the germline V gene are SGHVS and FNYEAQ. With V trimmed by 0 bases and J by 2 bases, 4 bases remained unmatched. CDR3 protein: CASSLARGQGTYEQYF. The CDR3 DNA reads TGTGCCAGCAGCTTAGCGCGGGGACAGGGGACCTACGAGCAGTACTTC.

This chain connects TRBV9 to TRBJ2-1, with a tentative D call TRBD1 (6 bases). V lost 3 bases and J lost 2, with 15 bases in between. In germline, CDR1 is SGDLS, CDR2 YYNGEE. CDR3 size: 16 residues. The CDR3 bases are TGTGCCAGCAGCGACAGGGTGGGGTCGGCCTACAATGAGCAGTTCTTC. It specifies CASSDRVGSAYNEQFF.

The chain joins TRBV2 to TRBJ2-7; weak D call: TRBD1 (5 bases). Deletions cut 8 bases from V and 2 bases from J, with 13 bases between. This CDR3 region has 13 residues. Germline CDR1 reads SNHLY; CDR2 reads FYNNEI. DNA for the CDR3: TGTGCCAGCGGACCCCCAGGGACCTACGAGCAGTACTTC. It yields the protein CASGPPGTYEQYF. Full variable domain (missing parts from reference TRBV2 and TRBJ2-7): EPEVTQTPSHQVTQMGQEVILRCVPISNHLYFYWYRQILGQKVEFLVSFYNNEISEKSEIFDDQFSVERPDGSNFTLKIRSTKLEDSAMYFCASGPPGTYEQYFGPGTRLTVT.

This chain joins TRBV7-8 and TRBJ1-2; 7 bases match TRBD1. Germline trimming cut 2 bases from V and 8 bases from J; bases unmatched to any gene: 11. CDR1 SGHVS and CDR2 FQNEAQ come from the germline V gene. The CDR3 totals 15 residues. CDR3 sequence reads: CASSLLQGRRDGYTF. In nucleotides, the CDR3 is TGTGCCAGCAGCTTATTACAGGGGCGGCGTGACGGCTACACCTTC.

This sequence joins TRBV7-8 and TRBJ2-3; D gene unclear. This CDR3 has 13 residues. Germline V gives CDR1 SGHVS, CDR2 FQNEAQ. V was trimmed by 1 base and J by 2 bases, leaving 4 bases between them. DNA of the CDR3: TGTGCCAGCAGCTTAGGGGACACAGATACGCAGTATTTT. Protein sequence: CASSLGDTDTQYF.

The genes are TRBV6-5 and TRBJ2-5, with a tentative D call TRBD1 (5 bases). Trimming removed 2 bases from V and 11 bases from J, with 18 bases in between. Germline V gene lookup returns CDR1 MNHEY and CDR2 SVGAGI. The CDR3 is 14 amino acids. CDR3 loop: CASSYDIYGRVQYF. CDR3 bases: TGTGCCAGCAGTTACGATATTTACGGCAGGGTGCAGTACTTC.

The V gene is TRBV11-1, the J gene TRBJ1-6; 9 positions match TRBD1. V lost 5 bases, J lost 9 bases, and 5 bases stayed unmatched. The CDR3 runs 14 residues. CDR1 SGHAT and CDR2 FQDESV come from the germline V gene (reference sequence). CDR3 nucleotides: TGTGCCAGCAGCCCCCGGGACAGGGTTTCACCCCTCCACTTT. Its protein product is CASSPRDRVSPLHF.

This chain joins TRBV7-2 and TRBJ1-4; 7 nucleotides match TRBD1. Germline CDR1 is SGHTA and CDR2 is FQGNSA. After removal of 2 bases from V and 7 bases from J, the junction contained 10 bases not matched to a gene. This CDR3 has 16 residues. DNA for the CDR3: TGTGCCAGCAGCTTATATAGTACAGGGGAGACTGAAAAACTGTTTTTT. This encodes CASSLYSTGETEKLFF.

For the CDR3, the DNA is TGTGCCAGCAGCCCCGGGGGTATCTACAATGAGCAGTTCTTC. It specifies CASSPGGIYNEQFF. The V gene is TRBV7-2, the J gene TRBJ2-1; tentative D call: TRBD2 (6 bases). CDR1 and CDR2 from the germline V gene are SGHTA and FQGNSA. V gave up 5 bases and J gave up 3 bases, with 11 bases separating them. CDR3 length equals 14 residues.

This chain links TRBV28 with TRBJ1-2; D uncertain. CDR3 length equals 13 residues. CDR1 is MDHEN and CDR2 is SYDVKM in the germline V gene. Deletions cut 4 bases from V and 8 bases from J, with 14 bases between. As DNA, the CDR3 is TGTGCCAGCAGTTATGGGGTTCCTGGGGGCTACACCTTC. As protein: CASSYGVPGGYTF.

The chain has TRBV7-2 and TRBJ2-3; no clear D gene. The CDR3 totals 12 residues. In germline, CDR1 is SGHTA, CDR2 FQGNSA. Trimming took 5 bases from V and 2 from J, leaving 5 bases between them. CDR3 bases: TGTGCCAGCAGCCCCAACACAGATACGCAGTATTTT. Protein product: CASSPNTDTQYF.

The chain combines TRBV7-8 with TRBJ1-2, with 8 bases fitting TRBD1. The CDR3 has 15 residues. Germline CDR1 SGHVS, CDR2 FQNEAQ. Trimming took 0 bases from V and 2 from J; bases not matched to a gene: 2. In nucleotides, the CDR3 is TGTGCCAGCAGCTTAGCCAGGGGGCGCAACTATGGCTACACCTTC. Translating it yields CASSLARGRNYGYTF.

CDR3 loop: CASSLVAGANTGELFF. As DNA, the CDR3 is TGCGCCAGCAGCTTGGTAGCAGGGGCGAACACCGGGGAGCTGTTTTTT. The V and J genes are TRBV5-1 and TRBJ2-2; perhaps TRBD1 as D (6 bases). Germline V gives CDR1 SGHRS, CDR2 YFSETQ. Trimming removed 0 bases from V and 0 bases from J, with 9 bases in between. This CDR3 comprises 16 residues.

There are a few counts of this clone. The rearrangement links TRBV4-1 to TRBJ1-4; D may be TRBD1 (6 bases). Germline V CDR1 and CDR2: MGHRA, YSYEKL. There are 16 residues in the CDR3. V lost 3 bases, J lost 8 bases, and 19 bases lay in between. CDR3 in DNA: TGCGCCAGCAGCCAGATCCCAGGGGTAGGGTACGAAAAACTGTTTTTT. Translated: CASSQIPGVGYEKLFF.

This chain links TRBV18 with TRBJ2-1; D remains unclear. CDR1 and CDR2 from the germline V gene are KGHSH and LQKENI. This CDR3 contains 13 residues. V was shortened by 1 base and J by 4 bases, with 5 bases between the two germline ends. The CDR3 nucleotides read TGTGCCAGCTCACCACAGTCTTACAATGAGCAGTTCTTC. This gives the protein CASSPQSYNEQFF. The entire variable domain, with the rest obtained from reference TRBV18 and TRBJ2-1, is as follows: NAGVMQNPRHLVRRRGQEARLRCSPMKGHSHVYWYRQLPEEGLKFMVYLQKENIIDESGMPKERFSAEFPKEGPSILRIQQVVRGDSAAYFCASSPQSYNEQFFGPGTRLTVL.

This clone has just one count. This chain links TRBV7-2 with TRBJ1-6; 7 nucleotides match TRBD1. Germline trimming cut 5 bases from V and 10 bases from J; bases unmatched to any gene: 5. Germline V gene sequence: CDR1 SGHTA, CDR2 FQGNSA. This CDR3 spans 13 amino acids. The CDR3: CASSPEGASPLHF. The CDR3 DNA reads as TGTGCCAGCAGCCCCGAGGGGGCATCACCCCTCCACTTT.

The CDR3 nucleotides are TGCGCCAGCAGCCAAGTTGCCGGGACAGGGGGAAATCAGCCCCAGCATTTT. Encoded protein: CASSQVAGTGGNQPQHF. The chain recombines TRBV4-1 with TRBJ1-5; 11 positions match TRBD1. CDR1 is MGHRA, CDR2 YSYEKL, per germline. This CDR3 comprises 17 residues. Trimming at V came to 1 base and at J to 4 bases, leaving 6 bases not matched to a gene.

This chain uses TRBV4-1 with TRBJ2-7; tentatively, D is TRBD1 (6 bases). Germline values: CDR1 MGHRA, CDR2 YSYEKL. The V and J ends lost 3 bases and 0 bases respectively, with 9 bases between them. The CDR3 contains 14 residues. In nucleotides, the CDR3 is TGCGCCAGCAGCCAGCGGACAGACTCCTACGAGCAGTACTTC. It is translated as CASSQRTDSYEQYF.

This chain's CDR3 is CASRAGTGSAYEQYF. Here the CDR3 DNA reads TGTGCCAGCAGAGCTGGGACAGGGTCAGCCTACGAGCAGTACTTC. The chain links TRBV28 to TRBJ2-7; 9 bases are shared with TRBD1. With 6 bases clipped from V and 2 bases from J, the junction kept 8 bases outside the gene matches. This CDR3 spans 15 amino acids. CDR1 MDHEN and CDR2 SYDVKM come from the germline V gene.

The rearrangement links TRBV7-3 to TRBJ2-3; D tentatively reads TRBD1 or TRBD2 (7 bases each). The CDR3 has 15 residues. Trimming cost V 5 bases and J 5 bases, with 17 bases left between them. Per the germline V gene, CDR1 is SGHTA and CDR2 is FQGTGA. DNA of the CDR3: TGTGCCAGCAGCCTCAGGGGGGGGCCACTAGATACGCAGTATTTT. Translating it yields CASSLRGGPLDTQYF.

The chain recombines TRBV5-1 with TRBJ1-2, with 11 positions matching TRBD1. The germline V gene encodes CDR1 SGHRS and CDR2 YFSETQ. The CDR3 covers 16 residues. The ends lost 2 bases at V and 2 bases at J; junction bases unmatched: 5. The CDR3 here is CASSFDWDRGNYGYTF. DNA of the CDR3: TGCGCCAGCAGCTTCGATTGGGACAGGGGGAACTATGGCTACACCTTC.

The chain recombines TRBV19 with TRBJ2-5; possibly TRBD2 for D (5 bases). The CDR3 loop spans 18 amino acids. CDR1 is LNHDA and CDR2 is SQIVND in the germline V gene (reference sequence). Trimming took off 1 base at V and 5 bases at J, with 23 bases between the two ends. The CDR3 DNA reads as TGTGCCAGTAGTATAGGAAGGAGCAGGCGGAGGACTTGGGAGACCCAGTACTTC. This translates into CASSIGRSRRRTWETQYF.

This chain connects TRBV7-2 to TRBJ1-5; 8 bases line up with TRBD1. The germline gives CDR1 SGHTA, CDR2 FQGNSA. The CDR3 is 15 residues long. V shed 5 bases and J 3 bases; nucleotides not matched to a gene: 6. The CDR3 sequence is CASSQGASVNQPQHF. The CDR3 DNA reads TGTGCCAGCAGCCAGGGGGCATCGGTCAATCAGCCCCAGCATTTT.

The chain recombines TRBV9 with TRBJ2-3; D is undetermined. Germline lookup yields CDR1 SGDLS and CDR2 YYNGEE. This CDR3 spans 16 amino acids. V lost 0 bases and J lost 1, with 12 bases in between. CDR3 loop: CASSVAAGRGTDTQYF. The CDR3 bases are TGTGCCAGCAGCGTAGCCGCCGGACGGGGCACAGATACGCAGTATTTT.

This clone was observed once. J is TRBJ2-2 and V is TRBV4-3; the D gene is possibly TRBD2 (6 bases). The germline CDR1 and CDR2 sequences are LGHNA and YSLEER. The V end lost 0 bases, the J end lost 6 bases, and 17 bases lay between the germline ends. The CDR3 extends over 17 amino acids. CDR3 in DNA: TGCGCCAGCAGCCAAGATCTCCTAGCGAGCATATCCGGGGAGCTGTTTTTT. This codes for CASSQDLLASISGELFF.

The chain employs TRBV7-7 and TRBJ2-3; D not resolved. This CDR3 comprises 13 residues. Germline assignment: CDR1 SSHAT and CDR2 FNYEAQ (reference sequence). The ends were cut back, 5 bases at V and 1 base at J, with 7 bases in the middle. In DNA, the CDR3 is TGTGCCAGCAGCGTGGCGGGCACAGATACGCAGTATTTT. This encodes CASSVAGTDTQYF.

The V gene is TRBV7-2, the J gene TRBJ1-2; TRBD1 matches 9 bases. The V gene's germline CDR1 is SGHTA and CDR2 FQGNSA. This CDR3 has 14 amino acids. J was trimmed by 4 bases and V by 3 bases; bases with no gene match: 3. The CDR3 DNA reads TGTGCCAGCAGCTTTCCGGGACAGGGCTATGGCTACACCTTC. It specifies CASSFPGQGYGYTF.

V gene TRBV7-9 combines with J gene TRBJ2-7, with 10 bases lining up with TRBD1. V dropped 4 bases and J dropped 2; count of bases not matched to a gene: 5. Germline V gene sequence: CDR1 SEHNR, CDR2 FQNEAQ (reference sequence). CDR3 length: 15 amino acids. The CDR3 sequence: CASSSTTGGTYEQYF. CDR3 sequence (DNA): TGTGCCAGCAGCTCAACGACAGGGGGCACCTACGAGCAGTACTTC.

V and J are TRBV9 and TRBJ1-3, with D unresolved. Germline CDR1 and CDR2: SGDLS and YYNGEE. This CDR3 region has 13 residues. The germline V and J ends were trimmed by 3 bases and 0 bases, with 4 bases remaining between them. The CDR3 coding sequence is TGTGCCAGCAGCGCATACTCTGGAAACACCATATATTTT. This translates into CASSAYSGNTIYF.